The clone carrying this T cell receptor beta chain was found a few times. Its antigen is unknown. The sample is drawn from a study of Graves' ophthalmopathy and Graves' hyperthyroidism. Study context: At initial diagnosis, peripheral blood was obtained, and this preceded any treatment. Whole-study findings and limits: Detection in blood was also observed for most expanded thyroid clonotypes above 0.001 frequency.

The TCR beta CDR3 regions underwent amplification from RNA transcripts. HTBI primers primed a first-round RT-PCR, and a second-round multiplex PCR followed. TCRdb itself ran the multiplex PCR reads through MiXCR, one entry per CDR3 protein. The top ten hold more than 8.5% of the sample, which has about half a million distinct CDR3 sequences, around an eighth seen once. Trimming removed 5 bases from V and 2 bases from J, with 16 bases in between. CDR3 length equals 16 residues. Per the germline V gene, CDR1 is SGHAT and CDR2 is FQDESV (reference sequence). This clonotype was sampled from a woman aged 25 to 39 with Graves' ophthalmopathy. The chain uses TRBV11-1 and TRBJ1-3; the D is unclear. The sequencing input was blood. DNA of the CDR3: TGTGCCAGCAGCCCGCCGGGAGGTGGTCCTGGAAACACCATATATTTT. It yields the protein CASSPPGGGPGNTIYF.